The sequence of this TCR beta chain was determined in a study of blood T cell repertoires in COVID-19. Study in general: T cells, B-cell-depleted T cells, or PBMCs supplied cDNA or gDNA.

Trimming removed 3 bases from V and 1 base from J, with 12 bases in between. Germline-derived CDR1 and CDR2 are LGHNA and YSLEER. The CDR3 consists of 15 residues. The protocol was immunoSEQ multiplex PCR, while the TCRdb copy is restricted to in-frame clones and leaves out a portion. The table lists 650,000 to 800,000 clones, about 90% of them singletons. The TCR was taken from a woman between 18 and 29 years old with acute or convalescent COVID-19. The genes are TRBV4-3 and TRBJ1-2, with a tentative D call TRBD1 (6 bases). The material sequenced was peripheral blood. The CDR3 loop is CASSHLQGVNYGYTF. The DNA of the CDR3 is TGCGCCAGCAGCCACCTACAGGGAGTTAACTATGGCTACACCTTC.